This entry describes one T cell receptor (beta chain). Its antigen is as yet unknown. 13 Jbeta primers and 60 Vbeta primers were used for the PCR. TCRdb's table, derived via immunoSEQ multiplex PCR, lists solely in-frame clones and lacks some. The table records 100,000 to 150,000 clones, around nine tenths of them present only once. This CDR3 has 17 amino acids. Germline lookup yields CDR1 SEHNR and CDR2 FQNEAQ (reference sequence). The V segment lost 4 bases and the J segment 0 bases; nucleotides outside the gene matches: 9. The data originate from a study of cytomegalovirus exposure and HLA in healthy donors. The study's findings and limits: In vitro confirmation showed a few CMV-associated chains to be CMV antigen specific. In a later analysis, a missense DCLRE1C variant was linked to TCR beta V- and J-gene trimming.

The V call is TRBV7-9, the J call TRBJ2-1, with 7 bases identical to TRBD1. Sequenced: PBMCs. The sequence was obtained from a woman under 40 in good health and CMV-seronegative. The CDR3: CASSSGQADRSYNEQFF. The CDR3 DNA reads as TGTGCCAGCAGCTCCGGACAGGCCGACCGCTCCTACAATGAGCAGTTCTTC.